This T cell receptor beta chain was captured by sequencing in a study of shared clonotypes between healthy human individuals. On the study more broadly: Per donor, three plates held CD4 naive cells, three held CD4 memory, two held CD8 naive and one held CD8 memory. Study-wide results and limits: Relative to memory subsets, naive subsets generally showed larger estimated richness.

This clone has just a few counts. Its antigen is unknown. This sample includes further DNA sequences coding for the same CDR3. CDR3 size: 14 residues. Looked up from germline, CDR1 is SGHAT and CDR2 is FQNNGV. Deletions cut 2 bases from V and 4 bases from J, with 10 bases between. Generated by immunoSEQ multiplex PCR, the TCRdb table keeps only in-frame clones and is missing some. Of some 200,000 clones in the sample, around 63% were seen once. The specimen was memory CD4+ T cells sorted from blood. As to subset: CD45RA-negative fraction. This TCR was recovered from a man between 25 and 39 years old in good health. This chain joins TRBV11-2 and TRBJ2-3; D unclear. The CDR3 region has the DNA TGTGCCAGCAGCTTAACCTCCGGCCCAGATACGCAGTATTTT. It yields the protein CASSLTSGPDTQYF.